The clone carrying this T cell receptor (beta chain) was recorded many times. Its antigen is unidentified. The V gene end was trimmed by 2 bases and the J gene end by 8 bases; junction bases not matched to a gene: 4. This CDR3 has 15 residues. Germline lookup yields CDR1 MDHEN and CDR2 SYDVKM. TCRdb re-analysed the 5' RACE reads in MiXCR, keeping a single row per CDR3 protein. The sample comprises 300,000 to 400,000 distinct CDR3 sequences, 3% to 4.5% of which are singletons, and 20% to 25% rests with the top ten. This entry is derived from a study of T cells after yellow fever vaccination. Study-level findings and limits: Few clonotypes appeared in both CD4 and CD8 compartments. The presence of abundant clonotypes contaminating from the bulk population was possible in FACS-sorted repertoires. Peaking on day 5 versus 15, the secondary response was faster but weaker.

The chain carries TRBV28 and TRBJ2-6; 9 bases align to TRBD1. This specimen was PBMCs, taken 5 days after the yellow fever booster vaccination. The sequence was obtained from a man aged 18 to 29 who received the YFV17D yellow fever vaccine. The CDR3 sequence is CASSLGDRETNVLTF. In DNA form, the CDR3 reads TGTGCCAGCAGTTTAGGGGACAGGGAGACCAACGTCCTGACTTTC.